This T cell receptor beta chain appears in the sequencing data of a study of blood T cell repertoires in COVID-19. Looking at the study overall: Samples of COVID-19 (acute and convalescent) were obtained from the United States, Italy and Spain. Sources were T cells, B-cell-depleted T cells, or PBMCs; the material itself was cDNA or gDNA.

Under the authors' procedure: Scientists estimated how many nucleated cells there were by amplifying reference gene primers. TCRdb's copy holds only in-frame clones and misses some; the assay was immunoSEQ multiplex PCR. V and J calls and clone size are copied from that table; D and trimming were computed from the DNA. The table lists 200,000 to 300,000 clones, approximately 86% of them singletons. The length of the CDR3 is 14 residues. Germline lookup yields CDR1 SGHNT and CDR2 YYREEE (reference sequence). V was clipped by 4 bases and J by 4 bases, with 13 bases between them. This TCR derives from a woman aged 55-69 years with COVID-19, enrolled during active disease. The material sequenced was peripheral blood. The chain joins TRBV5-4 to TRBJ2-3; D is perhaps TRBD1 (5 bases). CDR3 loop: CASSPSLGADTQYF. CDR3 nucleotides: TGTGCCAGCAGCCCCAGCCTAGGGGCAGATACGCAGTATTTT.